This T cell receptor beta chain originates from a study of blood T cell repertoires in COVID-19. Method: immunoSEQ multiplex PCR; TCRdb's copy keeps in-frame clones and lacks some. This table has 200,000 to 250,000 clones, nearly 90% appearing once. Participants' own reports of clinical history determined their cohort assignment. Donors of Cohort 3 who recovered were those that had two negative PCRs, clearance, or symptom resolution. The length of the CDR3 is 15 residues. Germline-derived CDR1 and CDR2 are SGHRS and YFSETQ. V dropped 2 bases and J dropped 6; count of bases not matched to a gene: 7. The genes are TRBV5-1 and TRBJ2-1; TRBD2 agrees at 8 bases. The specimen was PBMCs or T cells enriched from blood (not recorded which). This receptor was identified in a man aged 30 to 45 who had recovered from COVID-19. The CDR3 coding sequence is TGCGCCAGCAGCTTCAGTTTAGCGGGGTCCAATGAGCAGTTCTTC. Translation: CASSFSLAGSNEQFF.